This TCR beta chain was recorded in a study of OX40 agonist ivuxolimab in advanced cancers. Whole-study context: Patients got intravenous ivuxolimab at 0.01 to 10 mg/kg every 2 weeks.

The V end lost 0 bases, the J end lost 0 bases, and 9 bases lay between the germline ends. The CDR3 loop spans 15 amino acids. From germline, CDR1 is KGHSH and CDR2 LQKENI. Here immunoSEQ multiplex PCR was the method, and the copy in TCRdb shows in-frame clones only, minus some. This table has 60,000 or so clones, roughly 90% appearing once. The rearrangement joins TRBV18 to TRBJ2-7; D unresolved. The receptor was derived from an adult with an advanced solid tumor such as melanoma, head and neck, liver or kidney cancer. Here the sequenced sample was CD4+ or CD8+ T cells sorted from blood, taken in a trial of the OX40 agonist ivuxolimab. The CDR3 loop reads CASSPPKANSYEQYF. The CDR3 region has the DNA TGTGCCAGCTCACCACCGAAAGCGAACTCCTACGAGCAGTACTTC.